One and the same sample provided the 28 T cell receptor beta chains below, sequenced in a study of shared clonotypes between healthy human individuals. Assay used: immunoSEQ multiplex PCR; TCRdb lists only in-frame clones, some missing. The data contain some 2 million clones, about 95% of them singletons. Sequenced material: naive CD4+ T cells sorted from blood. Sample subset: CD45RA+ positively selected. All receptors come from a man between 18 and 35 years old in good health.

The chain carries TRBV9 and TRBJ2-7, with D perhaps given as TRBD1 or TRBD2 (5 bases each). Trimming cost V 4 bases and J 3 bases, with 17 bases left between them. Germline V gives CDR1 SGDLS, CDR2 YYNGEE. The CDR3 has 15 amino acids. Here the CDR3 reads CASSPYGTVVYEQYF. The CDR3 DNA is TGTGCCAGCAGCCCCTATGGGACGGTAGTCTACGAGCAGTACTTC.

To note about this clone: This may stem from a read error, because a much larger clone lies one nucleotide away. The V gene is TRBV11-1, the J gene TRBJ2-7, with 7 bases lining up with TRBD1. V lost 8 bases and J lost 6; bases outside the gene matches: 10. The CDR3 runs 13 residues. Per germline, CDR1 SGHAT and CDR2 FQDESV (reference sequence). The CDR3, as DNA: TGTGCCAGCGGCCTCGGGACAGTAGGCGAGCAGTACTTC. Amino acids: CASGLGTVGEQYF.

About this clone itself: The same CDR3 also results from other DNA sequences found in this sample. The gene calls are TRBV6-5 and TRBJ2-3; possibly TRBD2 for D (5 bases). The CDR3 has 13 residues. Germline V gene lookup returns CDR1 MNHEY and CDR2 SVGAGI. V gave up 4 bases and J gave up 0 bases, with 5 bases separating them. The CDR3 DNA follows: TGTGCCAGCAGTTCGGGGAGCACAGATACGCAGTATTTT. Its protein is CASSSGSTDTQYF.

The CDR3 reads CASSLQGGTGYTF. For the CDR3, the DNA is TGTGCCAGCAGCTTGCAGGGAGGGACTGGCTACACCTTC. The chain is built from TRBV5-8 and TRBJ1-2; tentatively, D is TRBD1 (5 bases). The CDR3 has 13 residues. V dropped 1 base and J dropped 7 bases, with 11 bases sitting between them. Looked up from germline, CDR1 is SGHTS and CDR2 is YDEGEE.

The chain is built from TRBV2 and TRBJ2-7; D unclear. The ends were cut back, 6 bases at V and 2 bases at J, with 8 bases in the middle. The CDR3 covers 12 residues. The germline V gene encodes CDR1 SNHLY and CDR2 FYNNEI. The CDR3 reads CASSPNAYEQYF. CDR3 sequence (DNA): TGTGCCAGCAGCCCAAACGCCTACGAGCAGTACTTC.

This clone was seen only once. The J gene is TRBJ2-6, the V gene TRBV19, with D possibly being TRBD2 (6 bases). The germline gives CDR1 LNHDA, CDR2 SQIVND (reference sequence). The CDR3 has 15 amino acids. With 5 bases removed from V and 2 bases from J, the gap between germline ends came to 10 bases. The CDR3 DNA reads as TGTGCCAGTAGTCTCCCGGGGGCTGGGGCCAACGTCCTGACTTTC. Its translation is CASSLPGAGANVLTF.

This chain links TRBV28 with TRBJ1-2; D perhaps matches TRBD1 (6 bases). Deletions cut 3 bases from V and 4 bases from J, with 18 bases between. Germline lookup yields CDR1 MDHEN and CDR2 SYDVKM. The CDR3 is made up of 16 amino acids. CDR3 in amino acids: CASSLPTGSPTYGYTF. DNA of the CDR3: TGTGCCAGCAGTTTGCCTACAGGGTCTCCGACCTATGGCTACACCTTC.

The chain combines TRBV5-4 with TRBJ1-6; D call uncertain. The CDR3 has 12 amino acids. V was pared by 4 bases and J by 8 bases, with 7 bases between. In germline, CDR1 is SGHNT, CDR2 YYREEE (reference sequence). The CDR3, as DNA: TGTGCCAGCAGCAATAATTATTCACCCCTCCACTTT. Its protein product is CASSNNYSPLHF.

The gene calls are TRBV6-5 and TRBJ2-1; maybe TRBD1 (5 bases). The CDR3 totals 14 residues. Germline CDR1 reads MNHEY; CDR2 reads SVGAGI. With 5 bases removed from V and 1 base from J, the gap between germline ends came to 9 bases. CDR3: CASSPDSSYNEQFF. Here the CDR3 DNA reads TGTGCCAGCAGTCCTGACAGTTCCTACAATGAGCAGTTCTTC.

The chain is built from TRBV30 and TRBJ2-2, with a weak D call TRBD1 (6 bases). V was cut by 5 bases and J by 4 bases, with 11 bases left in between. Germline V gene sequence: CDR1 GTSNPN, CDR2 SVGIG (reference sequence). This CDR3 is 13 amino acids long. CDR3 amino acids: CAWARQATGELFF. CDR3 nucleotides: TGTGCCTGGGCCCGACAGGCCACCGGGGAGCTGTTTTTT.

A remark on this clone: The sample holds other DNA sequences that translate to the same CDR3. V and J are TRBV9 and TRBJ2-2; the D call may be TRBD1 or TRBD2 (5 bases each). Germline CDR1 SGDLS, CDR2 YYNGEE. Trimming took off 0 bases at V and 4 bases at J, with 7 bases between the two ends. This CDR3 contains 14 residues. The CDR3 coding sequence is TGTGCCAGCAGCGTAGGAGGGGCCACCGGGGAGCTGTTTTTT. Amino acids: CASSVGGATGELFF.

This clone was detected only once. CDR3: CASSPFGGANVLTF. CDR3 nucleotides: TGTGCCAGCTCACCCTTTGGGGGGGCCAACGTCCTGACTTTC. The chain combines TRBV18 with TRBJ2-6; D gene uncertain. Per germline, CDR1 KGHSH and CDR2 LQKENI. The CDR3 has 14 residues. V was shortened by 3 bases and J by 4 bases, with 7 bases between the two germline ends. Drawing the rest from reference TRBV18 and TRBJ2-6, the complete variable domain is NAGVMQNPRHLVRRRGQEARLRCSPMKGHSHVYWYRQLPEEGLKFMVYLQKENIIDESGMPKERFSAEFPKEGPSILRIQQVVRGDSAAYFCASSPFGGANVLTFGAGSRLTVL.

The chain recombines TRBV5-1 with TRBJ2-1; D is undetermined. The CDR3 extends over 12 amino acids. V dropped 5 bases and J dropped 7 bases, with 10 bases sitting between them. The V gene's germline CDR1 is SGHRS and CDR2 YFSETQ. CDR3 sequence reads: CASSDPLNEQFF. In DNA form, the CDR3 reads TGCGCCAGCAGTGACCCTTTGAATGAGCAGTTCTTC.

The CDR3 nucleotides read TGTGCCAGCAGGGAAAGTGGGCTTAGCAATGAGCAGTTCTTC. Translation gives CASRESGLSNEQFF. The chain joins TRBV2 to TRBJ2-1; D is ambiguous. Trimming took off 6 bases at V and 6 bases at J, with 15 bases between the two ends. CDR3 length: 14 residues. Germline CDR1 reads SNHLY; CDR2 reads FYNNEI. Full variable domain (missing parts from reference TRBV2 and TRBJ2-1): EPEVTQTPSHQVTQMGQEVILRCVPISNHLYFYWYRQILGQKVEFLVSFYNNEISEKSEIFDDQFSVERPDGSNFTLKIRSTKLEDSAMYFCASRESGLSNEQFFGPGTRLTVL.

This clone was counted a single time. Other DNA sequences in the sample encode the same CDR3. The chain recombines TRBV7-2 with TRBJ1-2; D remains ambiguous. The CDR3 contains 13 residues. Germline V gives CDR1 SGHTA, CDR2 FQGNSA. Trimming shortened V by 4 bases and J by 2 bases, and 8 bases separated the two germline ends. The CDR3 sequence is CASSSPGNYGYTF. The CDR3 nucleotides read TGTGCCAGCAGCTCCCCCGGGAACTATGGCTACACCTTC.

V is TRBV7-2 and J is TRBJ2-1; D call uncertain. V lost 2 bases, J lost 5 bases, and 4 bases lay in between. Germline CDR1 SGHTA, CDR2 FQGNSA. This CDR3 has 12 residues. In DNA, the CDR3 is TGTGCCAGCAGCTTATCGCACAATGAGCAGTTCTTC. This gives the protein CASSLSHNEQFF. Drawing the rest from reference TRBV7-2 and TRBJ2-1, the complete variable domain is GAGVSQSPSNKVTEKGKDVELRCDPISGHTALYWYRQSLGQGLEFLIYFQGNSAPDKSGLPSDRFSAERTGGSVSTLTIQRTQQEDSAVYLCASSLSHNEQFFGPGTRLTVL.

The chain links TRBV29-1 to TRBJ2-5; no clear D gene. The CDR3 is made up of 12 amino acids. Deletions cut 6 bases from V and 1 base from J, with 9 bases between. Germline loops: CDR1 SQVTM, CDR2 ANQGSEA. The CDR3 nucleotides read TGCAGCGTCAGGACGGTCCAAGAGACCCAGTACTTC. Translation gives CSVRTVQETQYF.

This clone was observed a few times. Other nucleotide sequences in the sample specify the same CDR3. V and J are TRBV11-1 and TRBJ1-5; D gene uncertain. The CDR3 is made up of 13 amino acids. With 1 base removed from V and 1 base from J, the gap between germline ends came to 2 bases. Germline loops: CDR1 SGHAT, CDR2 FQDESV (reference sequence). CDR3 in amino acids: CASSLGSNQPQHF. The CDR3 DNA follows: TGTGCCAGCAGCTTAGGAAGCAATCAGCCCCAGCATTTT.

The DNA of the CDR3 is TGTGCCAGCAGCGCGATACTAGCGGGAGCTGAGCAGTTCTTC. Translation: CASSAILAGAEQFF. J is TRBJ2-1 and V is TRBV5-4; 11 bases match TRBD2. Trimming removed 4 bases from V and 9 bases from J; junction bases left unmatched: 6. Germline lookup yields CDR1 SGHNT and CDR2 YYREEE (reference sequence). This CDR3 region has 14 residues. The whole variable domain, filled in from reference TRBV5-4 and TRBJ2-1, reads ETGVTQSPTHLIKTRGQQVTLRCSSQSGHNTVSWYQQALGQGPQFIFQYYREEENGRGNFPPRFSGLQFPNYSSELNVNALELDDSALYLCASSAILAGAEQFFGPGTRLTVL.

This clone was detected only once. This sequence joins TRBV2 and TRBJ1-5; no firm D call. The V gene's germline CDR1 is SNHLY and CDR2 FYNNEI. The V and J ends lost 7 bases and 5 bases respectively, with 12 bases between them. CDR3 length equals 13 residues. CDR3 region: CASNLTPHQPQHF. The DNA for the CDR3 is TGTGCCAGCAACCTAACGCCTCATCAGCCCCAGCATTTT. Complete variable domain (other parts from reference TRBV2 and TRBJ1-5): EPEVTQTPSHQVTQMGQEVILRCVPISNHLYFYWYRQILGQKVEFLVSFYNNEISEKSEIFDDQFSVERPDGSNFTLKIRSTKLEDSAMYFCASNLTPHQPQHFGDGTRLSIL.

This chain's CDR3 is CASSLDAHGTGAYEQYF. The CDR3 DNA reads as TGCGCCAGCAGCTTGGACGCCCATGGGACAGGGGCCTACGAGCAGTACTTC. The chain employs TRBV5-1 and TRBJ2-7; 10 positions match TRBD1. V was pared by 0 bases and J by 2 bases, with 8 bases of the junction left unmatched. CDR3 size: 17 residues. Germline loops: CDR1 SGHRS, CDR2 YFSETQ.

Concerning this clone itself: Other DNA sequences in the same sample also yield this CDR3. V usage is TRBV7-9 and J usage is TRBJ1-1, with 7 bases identical to TRBD1. The CDR3 extends over 15 amino acids. Germline-derived CDR1 and CDR2 are SEHNR and FQNEAQ (reference sequence). V was pared by 1 base and J by 2 bases, with 4 bases of the junction left unmatched. CDR3 in amino acids: CASSLGDRVNTEAFF. CDR3 in DNA: TGTGCCAGCAGCTTAGGAGACAGGGTTAACACTGAAGCTTTCTTT.

This clone was observed once. Other DNA sequences of this sample code for an identical CDR3. The chain employs TRBV6-5 and TRBJ1-2, with TRBD1 as a possible D gene (6 bases). Germline assignment: CDR1 MNHEY and CDR2 SVGAGI. CDR3 size: 12 residues. V was trimmed by 5 bases and J by 8 bases, leaving 12 bases between them. CDR3 sequence (DNA): TGTGCCAGCAGTCGGGGGGGCGACGGCTACACCTTC. As protein: CASSRGGDGYTF.

The chain recombines TRBV7-2 with TRBJ1-5; 10 bases fit TRBD1. After removal of 1 base from V and 5 bases from J, the junction contained 2 bases not matched to a gene. The CDR3 is 15 residues long. Germline V gene sequence: CDR1 SGHTA, CDR2 FQGNSA. For the CDR3, the DNA is TGTGCCAGCAGCTTAGTAGGGACAGGGGATCAGCCCCAGCATTTT. Encoded protein: CASSLVGTGDQPQHF.

J is TRBJ2-2 and V is TRBV2; D is undetermined. The CDR3 is 15 amino acids. Germline CDR1 and CDR2: SNHLY and FYNNEI. Deletions cut 1 base from V and 5 bases from J, with 11 bases between. The CDR3: CASSEVASWTGELFF. Written as DNA, the CDR3 is TGTGCCAGCAGTGAAGTCGCCTCTTGGACCGGGGAGCTGTTTTTT.

This chain connects TRBV28 to TRBJ2-7; 10 bases align to TRBD1. Trimming removed 6 bases from V and 5 bases from J; junction bases left unmatched: 7. This CDR3 comprises 14 residues. Germline values: CDR1 MDHEN, CDR2 SYDVKM. CDR3 in DNA: TGTGCCAGCAGCCCGAGGGGACAGGGGAACGAGCAGTACTTC. Translation gives CASSPRGQGNEQYF.

This sequence joins TRBV7-2 and TRBJ2-5; D could derive from TRBD1 or TRBD2 (5 bases each). The CDR3 covers 16 residues. Trimming stripped 0 bases from V and 4 bases from J, with 15 bases between. The germline gives CDR1 SGHTA, CDR2 FQGNSA. CDR3 region: CASSLAWWGMVETQYF. As DNA, the CDR3 is TGTGCCAGCAGCTTAGCGTGGTGGGGGATGGTAGAGACCCAGTACTTC.

Concerning this clone: Other DNA sequences within the sample encode an identical CDR3. The chain combines TRBV5-1 with TRBJ1-1; TRBD1 matches 9 bases. The ends lost 4 bases at V and 4 bases at J; junction bases unmatched: 5. The germline V gene encodes CDR1 SGHRS and CDR2 YFSETQ. The CDR3 is made up of 14 amino acids. CDR3 DNA sequence: TGCGCCAGCAGCCAGGGACAGGGTTCCACTGAAGCTTTCTTT. Translating gives CASSQGQGSTEAFF.